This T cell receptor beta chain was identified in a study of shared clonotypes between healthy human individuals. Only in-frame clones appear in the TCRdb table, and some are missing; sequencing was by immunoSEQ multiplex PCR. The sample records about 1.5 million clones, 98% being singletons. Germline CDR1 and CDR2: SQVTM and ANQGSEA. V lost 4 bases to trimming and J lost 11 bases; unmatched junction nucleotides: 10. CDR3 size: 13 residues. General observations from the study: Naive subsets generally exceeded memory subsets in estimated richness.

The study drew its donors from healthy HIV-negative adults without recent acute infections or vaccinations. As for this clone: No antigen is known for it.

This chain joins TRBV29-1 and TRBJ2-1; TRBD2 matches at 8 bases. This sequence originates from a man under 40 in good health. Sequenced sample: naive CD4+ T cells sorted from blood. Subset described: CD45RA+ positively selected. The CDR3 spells CSVAAPLAEKQFF. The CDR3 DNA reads TGCAGCGTTGCGGCCCCACTAGCGGAAAAGCAGTTCTTC.